The clone carrying this TCR beta chain was found a few times. Trimming took 1 base from V and 3 from J, leaving 9 bases between them. The CDR3 sequence is 14 residues long. Looked up from germline, CDR1 is SGHTA and CDR2 is FQGNSA. The data belong to a study of T cells after yellow fever vaccination. The wider study: Cell sorting separated EM, EMRA, CM and Tscm memory subsets by CD3, CD45RA, CCR7 and CD95. Study-level results: Most clones from primary vaccination were detected again post-booster (roughly 96% CD4, 88% CD8). The day 0 sorted memory subsets showed almost all vaccine-responding clonotypes to be undetectable. A minor fraction of clonotypes spanned both CD4 and CD8 compartments.

TCRdb passed the 5' RACE reads through MiXCR, listing each CDR3 protein once. The repertoire holds about 46,000 distinct CDR3 sequences, with 5% to 8% as singletons. The sequence was obtained from a young man who received the YFV17D yellow fever vaccine. The specimen comprised PBMCs, either bulk or a sorted T-cell subset (CD4+, CD8+, memory, or dextramer-sorted; not recorded which), sampled 45 days after the yellow fever booster vaccination. The chain couples TRBV7-2 to TRBJ1-1; no reliable D call. In nucleotides, the CDR3 is TGTGCCAGCAGCTTAGGGGCAGACTACACTGAAGCTTTCTTT. It specifies CASSLGADYTEAFF. Combining the CDR3 with reference TRBV7-2 and TRBJ1-1 gives the whole variable domain GAGVSQSPSNKVTEKGKDVELRCDPISGHTALYWYRQSLGQGLEFLIYFQGNSAPDKSGLPSDRFSAERTGGSVSTLTIQRTQQEDSAVYLCASSLGADYTEAFFGQGTRLTVV.